The source of this T cell receptor (beta chain) is a study of blood T cell repertoires in COVID-19. Study context: Samples came from the United States, Italy and Spain, spanning acute and convalescent COVID-19.

Germline lookup yields CDR1 KGHSH and CDR2 LQKENI. V trimming: 6 bases; J trimming: 7 bases; junction bases outside the gene matches: 8. This CDR3 spans 15 amino acids. This study enrolled people aged about 18 to 90 from under 25 US geographic areas. Repertoires were generated with immunoSEQ multiplex PCR, while TCRdb's copy carries only in-frame clones and drops some. The sample includes about 430,000 clones, 70% to 90% of them seen just once. This sequence was found in a woman between 18 and 29 years old who had been exposed to COVID-19. V is TRBV18 and J is TRBJ1-4, with 10 bases fitting TRBD1. Sequenced: PBMCs or T cells enriched from blood (not recorded which). For the CDR3, the DNA is TGTGCCAGCTCGCAGGGACAGGGGCTTCGTGAAAAACTGTTTTTT. Protein sequence: CASSQGQGLREKLFF.